This T cell receptor beta chain derives from a study of Ad26.COV2.S vaccination and SARS-CoV-2 variants. Clones were sequenced by immunoSEQ multiplex PCR, and TCRdb holds only the in-frame ones, with some missing. The sample records 430,000 or so clones, roughly 90% being singletons. This CDR3 spans 15 amino acids. The germline gives CDR1 LGHDT, CDR2 YNNKEL (reference sequence). Trimming shortened V by 4 bases and J by 0 bases, and 10 bases separated the two germline ends. The treatment was: some 20 received Ad26.COV2.S at low or high dose, single or two shots; 5 received placebo; per-sample allocation not given. Day 63 following the first vaccine or placebo injection was when the samples were taken. This adult donor, from Boston, was 18-55 years old.

J is TRBJ1-3 and V is TRBV3-1 (or the pseudogene TRBV3-2), with D possibly matching TRBD1 (6 bases). Sequencing was performed on peripheral blood, taken in a trial of Ad26.COV2.S vaccine versus placebo. The clonotype originates from a person aged 18 to 59 who received the Ad26.COV2.S COVID-19 vaccine or a placebo. DNA of the CDR3: TGTGCCAGCAGCCCCACAGGGAGCTCTGGAAACACCATATATTTT. This codes for CASSPTGSSGNTIYF.